This note documents a single T cell receptor (beta chain) sequence. Its antigen remains unidentified. The CDR3 has 12 residues. V was pared by 5 bases and J by 6 bases, with 13 bases between. Germline-derived CDR1 and CDR2 are GTSNPN and SVGIG (reference sequence). This specimen comes from a study of cytomegalovirus exposure and HLA in healthy donors. Across the whole study: Earlier sequencing of 150 million to 200 million T cells yielded around 100 million unique TCR beta sequences. An early data release held around 80 million unique TCRs from HLA-typed donors.

It was with 60 Vbeta and 13 Jbeta primers that the PCR ran. Using immunoSEQ multiplex PCR, the repertoire was profiled, and TCRdb retains in-frame clones only, with some absent. This sample has about 98,000 clones, with about 81% found just once. Notes on the study in general: In a later analysis, parvovirus B19, influenza, CMV and Epstein-Barr virus appeared linked to several top co-occurrence clusters. It was taken for granted in presence/absence analyses that sequencing depth across donors was roughly uniform.

The sequenced sample consisted of PBMCs. The chain joins TRBV30 to TRBJ1-2, with D possibly being TRBD1 (5 bases). The TCR was taken from a middle-aged man in good health and CMV-seronegative. CDR3 nucleotides: TGTGCCTGGTCACCAGGGAAGGATGGCTACACCTTC. Translating gives CAWSPGKDGYTF.